This T cell receptor (beta chain) emerged from a study of shared clonotypes between healthy human individuals. The CDR3 is 18 residues long. Method: immunoSEQ multiplex PCR; TCRdb's copy keeps in-frame clones and lacks some. The sample lists over 750,000 clones, 90% to 98% occurring once. Naive CD8 cells, CD45RO-negative and positively selected for CCR7, excluded terminally differentiated effector memory CD45RA+ cells. This chain connects TRBV12-1 to TRBJ1-5; no check of the table's D call, TRBD1, against the DNA was made. TRBV12-1 is marked as a pseudogene. The receptor's source is a young man in good health. Input material: naive CD8+ T cells sorted from blood. The CDR3 reads CASSPQSPGQGRNQPQHF. The CDR3 DNA sequence: TGTGCCAGCAGCCCACAATCCCCGGGACAGGGGCGCAATCAGCCCCAGCATTTT.